The present TCR beta chain was sequenced within a study of blood T cell repertoires in COVID-19. Whole-study context: Donors in the United States, Italy and Spain gave samples during acute or convalescent COVID-19.

Only in-frame clones appear in the TCRdb table, and some are missing; sequencing was by immunoSEQ multiplex PCR. Among about 230,000 clones listed, around 88% were seen once. The V gene lost 2 bases and the J gene lost 7 bases, with 9 bases spanning the gap. Looked up from germline, CDR1 is KGHSH and CDR2 is LQKENI. The CDR3 extends over 13 amino acids. This chain joins TRBV18 and TRBJ2-1; D is uncertain. The sample comprised PBMCs or T cells enriched from blood (not recorded which). The TCR originated in a middle-aged woman with acute COVID-19. The DNA for the CDR3 is TGTGCCAGCTCACCAATTTCTCGGAATGAGCAGTTCTTC. Protein: CASSPISRNEQFF.